This TCR beta chain was recovered during a study of cytomegalovirus exposure and HLA in healthy donors. Study as a whole: One earlier analysis, a look at approximately 180 million T cells, found approximately 120 million unique TCR beta sequences. HLA-typed donors were the source of around 80 million unique TCRs, which an early data release held.

13 Jbeta primers and 60 Vbeta primers were used for the PCR. The authors' processing: The count from a later analysis was about 80 million unique TCR beta chains, 9.5 million to 13 million of them shared. Repertoires were generated with immunoSEQ multiplex PCR, while TCRdb's copy carries only in-frame clones and drops some. Clonal size and the V and J genes are those of that table, whereas D and trimming came from the DNA. The sample has 160,000 or so clones; about four fifths are singletons. The study's findings and limits: Researchers reportedly found TCR beta sequences accurately predicted most subjects' HLA-A and HLA-B alleles.

Remarks on this clone: Its antigen is still unknown.

Trimming cost V 0 bases and J 3 bases, with 5 bases left between them. Germline CDR1 and CDR2: LGHNA and YSLEER. The CDR3 consists of 13 residues. This clonotype was sampled from a woman aged 45-60 years in good health and CMV-seronegative. The sequenced sample consisted of PBMCs. The chain recombines TRBV4-3 with TRBJ2-5, with TRBD1 as a possible D gene (5 bases). CDR3 DNA sequence: TGCGCCAGCAGCCAAGACAGGGAAGAGACCCAGTACTTC. Its translation: CASSQDREETQYF.